These T cell receptor beta chains were read from a single sample in a study of regulatory T cells in long-lasting Graves disease. Each CDR3 protein gets one entry after TCRdb re-called the multiplex PCR reads with MiXCR. Counted here are 300,000 to 400,000 distinct CDR3 sequences, 15% to 20% occurring once; the ten biggest clones make up roughly 40%. The sample was peripheral blood mononuclear cells (PBMCs), taken at new diagnosis, from a patient treated with antithyroid drugs. The receptors were sampled from a female donor with Graves disease. CDR3s include the opening cysteine and the closing phenylalanine or tryptophan. The D gene is left open where the match is weak. Some rows mark clone size as missing; the rest say once, few, many or name a class of expanded clone.

many,TRBJ1-1,14,-,TRBV7-3,TGTGCCAGCAGCTTATCGGCAGGCGATACTGAAGCTTTCTTT,CASSLSAGDTEAFF
many,TRBJ2-7,14,-,TRBV7-9,TGTGCCAGCAGCTTTAGTCAGAGCTCCTACGAGCAGTACTTC,CASSFSQSSYEQYF
-,TRBJ2-3,18,TRBD1,TRBV12-3/TRBV12-4,TGTGCCAGGAGACTAGGAGGGGACAGGGGGCGCGGCACAGATACGCAGTATTTT,CARRLGGDRGRGTDTQYF
few,TRBJ2-1,16,-,TRBV5-4,TGTGCCAGCAGCTTGTACAGGTCTAGTAGCCACAATGAGCAGTTCTTC,CASSLYRSSSHNEQFF
few,TRBJ2-7,15,-,TRBV20-1,TGCAGTGCTAGAGATCTGACAGGCGAACCCTACGAGCAGTACTTC,CSARDLTGEPYEQYF
many,TRBJ1-1,14,-,TRBV2,TGTGCCAGCAGTGAAGAAGGGGGACGGTCTGAAGCTTTCTTT,CASSEEGGRSEAFF
many,TRBJ2-1,15,TRBD2,TRBV6-2/TRBV6-3,TGTGCCAGCAGTCCTTTGGGCGGGAGTATAAATGAGCAGTTCTTC,CASSPLGGSINEQFF
many,TRBJ2-1,15,-,TRBV20-1,TGCAGTGCTAGAGGTGACACAGCCACCAACAATGAGCAGTTCTTC,CSARGDTATNNEQFF
many,TRBJ2-5,16,TRBD1,TRBV7-9,TGTGCCAGCAGGCATCAAACAGGGGAATACCAAGAGACCCAGTACTTC,CASRHQTGEYQETQYF
many,TRBJ2-1,15,-,TRBV7-9,TGTGCCAGCAGCACCGTTGGGGTTGGCTACAATGAGCAGTTCTTC,CASSTVGVGYNEQFF
few,TRBJ2-2,12,-,TRBV4-2,TGTGCCAGCAGCCAAGCACCCGGGGAGCTGTTTTTT,CASSQAPGELFF
-,TRBJ2-5,16,TRBD2,TRBV6-5,TGTGCCAGCAGTTTATTAGCGGGAGGGGAGCAAGAGACCCAGTACTTC,CASSLLAGGEQETQYF
many,TRBJ2-7,15,TRBD1,TRBV7-2,TGTGCCAGCAGCTTAGGGGGGACAGGTACCTACGAGCAGTACTTC,CASSLGGTGTYEQYF
-,TRBJ2-3,16,-,TRBV9,TGTGCCAGCAGCGTAAGCCTAGCGCGAGCAGGGGATACGCAGTATTTT,CASSVSLARAGDTQYF
few,TRBJ2-7,18,-,TRBV4-1,TGCGCCAGCAGCCAAGAAGGGGAGAGACTAAGTAGATCCTACGAGCAGTACTTC,CASSQEGERLSRSYEQYF
-,TRBJ2-5,14,-,TRBV19,TGTGCCAGTAGTATAGGGATAGGGCAAGAGACCCAGTACTTC,CASSIGIGQETQYF
-,TRBJ1-2,13,TRBD1,TRBV6-1,TGTGCCAGCAGGAACGACAGGGATTATGGCTACACCTTC,CASRNDRDYGYTF
-,TRBJ1-1,15,-,TRBV20-1,TGCAGTGCGCCAAGGGGGGGGGGAGCGGGCACTGAAGCTTTCTTT,CSAPRGGGAGTEAFF
many,TRBJ1-6,14,-,TRBV11-2,TGTGCCAGCAGCTTAATGGCATCTGATTCACCCCTCCACTTT,CASSLMASDSPLHF
-,TRBJ2-2,16,TRBD2,TRBV28,TGTGCCAGCAGTCAGGGGGGGACTAGCGGGAGCGGGGAGCTGTTTTTT,CASSQGGTSGSGELFF
many,TRBJ2-3,14,TRBD2,TRBV19,TGTGCCAGTAAGGCGGGAGGAGGCACAGATACGCAGTATTTT,CASKAGGGTDTQYF
many,TRBJ2-1,15,TRBD2,TRBV24-1,TGTGCCACCAGTGATCCTCATTCCGGGACTAGCGAGCAGTTCTTC,CATSDPHSGTSEQFF
-,TRBJ1-6,15,TRBD1,TRBV25-1,TGTGCCAGCAGTGAAATGGGACAGGCGGCTTCACCCCTCCACTTT,CASSEMGQAASPLHF
many,TRBJ1-6,14,-,TRBV19,TGTGCCAGTAGTATAGCGGGGAGTAATTCACCCCTCCACTTT,CASSIAGSNSPLHF
many,TRBJ2-1,15,-,TRBV28,TGTGCCAGCAGTTTTCAGTGGGTCGGACAGAATGAGCAGTTCTTC,CASSFQWVGQNEQFF
-,TRBJ2-7,18,-,TRBV18,TGTGCCAGCTCACCACTGGGTCCCGGTGGACAGCAACCCTACGAGCAGTACTTC,CASSPLGPGGQQPYEQYF
many,TRBJ2-7,14,TRBD1,TRBV9,TGTGCCAGCAGTGTGAGACAGGGTTCCTACGAGCAGTACTTC,CASSVRQGSYEQYF
-,TRBJ2-1,15,TRBD2,TRBV12-3/TRBV12-4,TGTGCCAGCAGTTTACTAGCGGGAATGGATTACGAGCAGTTCTTC,CASSLLAGMDYEQFF
-,TRBJ1-1,14,-,TRBV29-1,TGCAGCGTTGTTAAGTGGGCAGTCAACACTGAAGCTTTCTTT,CSVVKWAVNTEAFF
many,TRBJ2-2,17,TRBD2,TRBV3-1,TGTGCCAGCAGCCAAGGCATACTAGCGGGACGTCCCGGGGAGCTGTTTTTT,CASSQGILAGRPGELFF
many,TRBJ2-1,14,TRBD2,TRBV27,TGTGCCAGCAGTCCGCGACTAGCGGGATGGGGGCAGTTCTTC,CASSPRLAGWGQFF
-,TRBJ2-7,12,-,TRBV5-5,TGTGCCAGCAGCTTAGGAGATCACGAGCAGTACTTC,CASSLGDHEQYF
-,TRBJ1-5,14,-,TRBV5-1,TGCGCCAGCAGAGCTGACAGCTTCAATCAGCCCCAGCATTTT,CASRADSFNQPQHF
-,TRBJ2-7,15,TRBD2,TRBV7-2,TGTGCCAGCAGCTTAGAACTAGCGGCAGGCGACGAGCAGTACTTC,CASSLELAAGDEQYF
few,TRBJ2-4,15,-,TRBV14,TGTGCCAGCAGCCAAGGACAGGTAGCCAAAAACATTCAGTACTTC,CASSQGQVAKNIQYF
-,TRBJ1-1,16,-,TRBV20-1,TGCAGTGCTAGATCCCGAGGGATCCCCTCTGGCACTGAAGCTTTCTTT,CSARSRGIPSGTEAFF
few,TRBJ1-2,14,-,TRBV20-1,TGCAGTGCTAAACGACTGGGCCAGGGCTATGGCTACACCTTC,CSAKRLGQGYGYTF
many,TRBJ1-1,15,-,TRBV12-3/TRBV12-4,TGTGCCAGCAGTCCATCAGGGGTGGGGTTGGCTGAAGCTTTCTTT,CASSPSGVGLAEAFF